These 26 T cell receptor beta chains came from one sample sequenced in a study of T cells in Graves' hyperthyroidism and ophthalmopathy. What was amplified from RNA transcripts were TCR beta CDR3 regions. A first-round RT-PCR of the TCR CDR3 used the HTBI primer set. TCRdb re-analysed the multiplex PCR reads in MiXCR, keeping a single row per CDR3 protein. The table includes 540,000 or so distinct CDR3 sequences, less than 20% detected once. The sequencing input was blood. The receptors were gathered from a woman in her thirties with Graves' hyperthyroidism.

This clonotype occurred a few times. A much larger clone lies one base from this, so it may be a read error. The chain has TRBV6-1 and TRBJ1-4, with D perhaps TRBD1 (6 bases). The CDR3 totals 16 residues. V lost 4 bases and J lost 4, with 16 bases in between. The V gene's germline CDR1 is MNHNS and CDR2 SASEGT. The CDR3 DNA reads as TGTGCCAGCAGTGGACGAAAGACAGGCGATAATGAAAAACTGTTTTTT. It encodes CASSGRKTGDNEKLFF.

This clonotype was detected many times. A junction boundary mismatches the germline segment, possibly from a read error. V and J are TRBV5-1 and TRBJ1-3, with D possibly being TRBD1 (5 bases). The CDR3 runs 16 residues. The V gene's germline CDR1 is SGHRS and CDR2 YFSETQ. CDR3 coding DNA: TGCGCCAGCAGCTTGACCCAGGGAGCCTCTAGAAACACCATATATTTT. Protein: CASSLTQGASRNTIYF.

The V and J genes are TRBV7-9 and TRBJ2-1; 7 nucleotides line up with TRBD2. This CDR3 is 19 amino acids long. V lost 8 bases to trimming and J lost 7 bases; unmatched junction nucleotides: 26. CDR1 is SEHNR, CDR2 FQNEAQ, per germline (reference sequence). The CDR3 DNA reads as TGTGCCAGCGGCACCTTTACCCAACCTGGGGGGGGAAGGCATAATGAGCAGTTCTTC. It specifies CASGTFTQPGGGRHNEQFF.

The rearrangement joins TRBV29-1 to TRBJ2-1; D tentatively fits TRBD1 or TRBD2 (6 bases each). This CDR3 contains 13 residues. Trimming took 8 bases from V and 5 from J, leaving 16 bases between them. Germline V gene sequence: CDR1 SQVTM, CDR2 ANQGSEA. CDR3 coding DNA: TGCAGCATTGTTGCGGGACACCACAATGAGCAGTTCTTC. This codes for CSIVAGHHNEQFF.

V gene TRBV20-1 combines with J gene TRBJ2-5; TRBD2 aligns across 9 bases. The CDR3 spans 15 residues. The V and J ends lost 5 bases and 5 bases, in that order; junction bases with no gene match: 12. CDR1 and CDR2 from the germline V gene are DFQATT and SNEGSKA (reference sequence). CDR3 amino acids: CSAYSGRDLGETQYF. The CDR3 DNA is TGCAGTGCTTATAGCGGGAGAGATCTCGGGGAGACCCAGTACTTC.

This clonotype has ten or more counts. CDR3 in amino acids: CAWRLNTEAFF. DNA of the CDR3: TGTGCCTGGAGACTTAACACTGAAGCTTTCTTT. This chain joins TRBV30 and TRBJ1-1; D is ambiguous. V dropped 3 bases and J dropped 2 bases, with 4 bases sitting between them. Looked up from germline, CDR1 is GTSNPN and CDR2 is SVGIG (reference sequence). The CDR3 covers 11 residues.

The J gene is TRBJ1-6, the V gene TRBV6-2 or TRBV6-3; the D gene is possibly TRBD1 (5 bases). The CDR3 totals 13 residues. V dropped 6 bases and J dropped 8 bases, with 11 bases sitting between them. The V gene's germline CDR1 is MNHEY and CDR2 SVGEGT. CDR3 region: CASSKGPHSPLHF. CDR3 DNA sequence: TGTGCCAGCAGCAAGGGGCCCCATTCACCCCTCCACTTT.

This clonotype was detected once. V gene TRBV29-1 combines with J gene TRBJ1-1, with D perhaps TRBD1 (6 bases). Looked up from germline, CDR1 is SQVTM and CDR2 is ANQGSEA. The CDR3 is 13 residues long. V lost 3 bases, J lost 1 base, and 9 bases lay in between. The chain's CDR3 is CSVEETGNTEAFF. CDR3 DNA: TGCAGCGTTGAGGAGACAGGGAACACTGAAGCTTTCTTT. Based on the CDR3 plus reference TRBV29-1 and TRBJ1-1, the full variable domain is SAVISQKPSRDICQRGTSLTIQCQVDSQVTMMFWYRQQPGQSLTLIATANQGSEATYESGFVIDKFPISRPNLTFSTLTVSNMSPEDSSIYLCSVEETGNTEAFFGQGTRLTVV.

The chain couples TRBV10-3 to TRBJ2-2, with 9 bases that match TRBD2. The V and J ends lost 0 bases and 3 bases, in that order; junction bases with no gene match: 5. Germline V gene lookup returns CDR1 ENHRY and CDR2 SYGVKD. The CDR3 length is 17 residues. The CDR3 sequence: CAISESERLADTGELFF. The CDR3 region has the DNA TGTGCCATCAGTGAGTCAGAAAGACTAGCGGACACCGGGGAGCTGTTTTTT.

This clonotype was seen a handful of times. The gene calls are TRBV20-1 and TRBJ2-7; 11 bases match TRBD2. Unmatched junction bases numbered 1, after V lost 2 bases and J lost 4 bases. Germline V gives CDR1 DFQATT, CDR2 SNEGSKA (reference sequence). The CDR3 consists of 13 residues. The CDR3 DNA reads as TGCAGTGCTAGAATAGCGGGAGGGTACGAGCAGTACTTC. Translation gives CSARIAGGYEQYF.

This chain connects TRBV6-1 to TRBJ1-4; TRBD1 aligns across 8 bases. The CDR3 extends over 14 amino acids. CDR1 and CDR2 (germline): MNHNS, SASEGT. V shed 10 bases, J shed 5 bases, and the junction held 9 bases outside the gene matches. CDR3 nucleotide sequence: TGTGCCATAGGTGGGGGACAGGTGAATGAAAAACTGTTTTTT. Translation: CAIGGGQVNEKLFF.

This clonotype showed up many times. V and J are TRBV7-2 and TRBJ1-3; D call uncertain. The CDR3 covers 14 residues. CDR1 and CDR2 from the germline V gene are SGHTA and FQGNSA. Trimming pared 5 bases from V and 1 base from J, leaving 9 bases between. The CDR3, as DNA: TGTGCCAGCAGCCCGGTTTTTTCTGGAAACACCATATATTTT. Its protein product is CASSPVFSGNTIYF.

This rearrangement joins TRBV24-1 to TRBJ2-3; 7 bases are a match to TRBD1. There are 15 residues in the CDR3. V lost 0 bases and J lost 4; bases outside the gene matches: 3. Germline loops: CDR1 KGHDR, CDR2 SFDVKD. The CDR3 coding sequence is TGTGCCACCAGTGATTTGGGGACAGCGGCAGATACGCAGTATTTT. It is translated as CATSDLGTAADTQYF.

This clonotype has a count of ten or more. The rearrangement joins TRBV7-2 to TRBJ2-3; no definite D call. V dropped 0 bases and J dropped 5 bases, with 15 bases sitting between them. The CDR3 length is 16 residues. Per the germline V gene, CDR1 is SGHTA and CDR2 is FQGNSA. The DNA for the CDR3 is TGTGCCAGCAGCTTAGCGGGGTTTAAACCGGTAGATACGCAGTATTTT. Translated, it gives CASSLAGFKPVDTQYF.

This clonotype was seen repeatedly, ten times or more. The genes are TRBV30 and TRBJ2-7, with 8 bases fitting TRBD1. CDR3 length equals 11 residues. The V gene's germline CDR1 is GTSNPN and CDR2 SVGIG (reference sequence). For the CDR3, the DNA is TGTGCTGGGGGACAGGTCGACGAGCAGTACTTC. Its protein product is CAGGQVDEQYF.

This sequence joins TRBV7-6 and TRBJ2-2, with D unclear. The CDR3 runs 14 residues. V lost 5 bases, J lost 2 bases, and 9 bases lay in between. CDR1 and CDR2 from the germline V gene are SGHVS and FNYEAQ. CDR3 sequence (DNA): TGTGCCAGCAGCGGGTCGGTAAACACCGGGGAGCTGTTTTTT. Encoded protein: CASSGSVNTGELFF.

This clonotype was seen many times. The rearrangement joins TRBV3-1 to TRBJ1-1; D may be TRBD1 (5 bases). CDR3 length: 13 residues. The V gene lost 6 bases and the J gene lost 5 bases, with 13 bases spanning the gap. Looked up from germline, CDR1 is LGHDT and CDR2 is YNNKEL (reference sequence). The CDR3, as DNA: TGTGCCAGCAGGCTGGGGGAGGGGACTGAAGCTTTCTTT. Its protein is CASRLGEGTEAFF.

In its sample, this clonotype was seen many times. The chain has TRBV5-5 and TRBJ2-7; a possible D gene is TRBD2 (5 bases). Germline V CDR1 and CDR2: SGHKS, YYEKEE (reference sequence). Trimming removed 4 bases from V and 9 bases from J, with 20 bases in between. The CDR3 covers 14 residues. CDR3 DNA sequence: TGTGCCAGCAGCCCCGGGATCCTGGGTCGGGGGCAGTACTTC. Translated: CASSPGILGRGQYF.

The CDR3 nucleotides read TGTGCCAGCTCACCCACGACAGGAAACTCTGGGGCCAACGTCCTGACTTTC. Encoded protein: CASSPTTGNSGANVLTF. The V gene is TRBV18, the J gene TRBJ2-6, with D possibly matching TRBD1 (6 bases). Per the germline V gene, CDR1 is KGHSH and CDR2 is LQKENI. The CDR3 contains 17 residues. The V end lost 3 bases, the J end lost 0 bases, and 12 bases lay between the germline ends.

The genes are TRBV4-1 and TRBJ1-1; D possibly corresponds to TRBD1 (6 bases). Germline V gives CDR1 MGHRA, CDR2 YSYEKL. Deletions cut 1 base from V and 6 bases from J, with 12 bases between. CDR3 size: 14 residues. Written as DNA, the CDR3 is TGCGCCAGCAGCCAAGCAGGGGTTCGGGCTGAAGCTTTCTTT. This gives the protein CASSQAGVRAEAFF.

The sample holds a few counts of this clonotype. The chain is built from TRBV7-2 and TRBJ2-2, with D unresolved. The germline V gene has CDR1 SGHTA and CDR2 FQGNSA. The germline V and J ends were trimmed by 5 bases and 5 bases, with 15 bases remaining between them. The CDR3 spans 15 residues. The CDR3 loop is CASSQRFSGTGELFF. The CDR3 DNA reads TGTGCCAGCAGCCAACGTTTTAGTGGTACCGGGGAGCTGTTTTTT.

The CDR3 region is CASSLKPTSGRGEQYF. The CDR3 DNA sequence: TGTGCCAGCAGCCTCAAACCGACTAGCGGGAGAGGCGAGCAGTACTTC. J is TRBJ2-7 and V is TRBV12-3 or TRBV12-4, with TRBD2 matching 12 bases. CDR3 length equals 16 residues. V lost 6 bases and J lost 6; bases outside the gene matches: 12.

This clonotype has more than one count but fewer than ten. This chain joins TRBV7-6 and TRBJ2-2, with 9 bases fitting TRBD1. The germline V gene has CDR1 SGHVS and CDR2 FNYEAQ. The CDR3 consists of 15 residues. After removal of 5 bases from V and 3 bases from J, the junction contained 4 bases not matched to a gene. The CDR3 nucleotides are TGTGCCAGCAGCGCGGACAGGGGTTACACCGGGGAGCTGTTTTTT. The encoded protein is CASSADRGYTGELFF.

J is TRBJ2-1 and V is TRBV12-3 or TRBV12-4; 9 nucleotides match TRBD1. V shed 6 bases and J 6 bases; nucleotides not matched to a gene: 9. CDR3 length equals 15 residues. CDR3 sequence reads: CASRPRTGAGNEQFF. The CDR3 region has the DNA TGTGCCAGCAGACCCCGGACAGGGGCGGGCAATGAGCAGTTCTTC.

In this sample, this clonotype turned up a few times. CDR3: CASSDPDGLYGYTF. The CDR3 DNA reads as TGTGCCAGCAGTGACCCCGACGGACTCTATGGCTACACCTTC. This chain links TRBV25-1 with TRBJ1-2; D uncertain. V shed 3 bases and J shed 4 bases, with 12 bases lying between them. This CDR3 contains 14 residues. The germline gives CDR1 MGHDK, CDR2 SYGVNS.

This clonotype was counted many times. The rearrangement joins TRBV20-1 to TRBJ2-2, with D possibly matching TRBD1 (6 bases). Germline V gives CDR1 DFQATT, CDR2 SNEGSKA (reference sequence). V was cut by 1 base and J by 0 bases, with 15 bases left in between. This CDR3 comprises 17 residues. The CDR3: CSARAKTGTTNTGELFF. As DNA, the CDR3 is TGCAGTGCTAGAGCTAAGACCGGGACAACGAACACCGGGGAGCTGTTTTTT.